The clone carrying this T cell receptor beta chain was seen a handful of times. This could be a read error, since a much larger clone is one nucleotide away. The data were taken from a study of T cells in Graves' hyperthyroidism and ophthalmopathy. Amplified TCR beta CDR3 regions derived from RNA transcripts. A set of HTBI primers served as the primers for a first-round RT-PCR of the TCR CDR3. TCRdb redid the calling of the multiplex PCR reads with MiXCR, one entry per CDR3 protein. This sample has around 440,000 distinct CDR3 sequences, with approximately 15% found just once. The CDR3 has 15 amino acids. The V end lost 5 bases, the J end lost 0 bases, and 12 bases lay between the germline ends. Germline V gives CDR1 SGHAT, CDR2 FQNNGV. The study excluded patients with uncontrolled infection, other autoimmune disease, pregnancy or lactation.

The sample comprised blood. The source of this sequence is a woman aged 18 to 35 with Graves' hyperthyroidism. The chain combines TRBV11-2 with TRBJ2-3; no definite D call. CDR3 in DNA: TGTGCCAGCAGCAATCGGAGAACTAGCACAGATACGCAGTATTTT. Encoded protein: CASSNRRTSTDTQYF.